The clone carrying this T cell receptor (beta chain) was seen only once. From RNA transcripts, TCR beta CDR3 regions were amplified. In the first-round RT-PCR of the TCR CDR3, the HTBI primer set was used. TCRdb processed the multiplex PCR reads anew with MiXCR; each CDR3 protein has one entry. This sample carries some 460,000 distinct CDR3 sequences, 15% to 18% of them seen once, and the ten largest clones take over 7.5%. The CDR3 runs 18 residues. CDR1 is SGHTA, CDR2 FQGNSA, per germline. The trim removed 5 bases at V and 1 base at J, leaving 17 bases unmatched. This entry comes from a study of T cells in Graves' hyperthyroidism and ophthalmopathy. Study information: Peripheral blood was taken when the disease was first diagnosed, before any treatment began.

This sequence originates from a woman aged 18-29 years with Graves' hyperthyroidism. Sequencing used blood. The chain has TRBV7-2 and TRBJ2-7; 7 bases are shared with TRBD1. The CDR3 is CASSPRQGWRVRSYEQYF. CDR3 nucleotides: TGTGCCAGCAGCCCCAGACAGGGTTGGCGAGTTCGGTCCTACGAGCAGTACTTC.